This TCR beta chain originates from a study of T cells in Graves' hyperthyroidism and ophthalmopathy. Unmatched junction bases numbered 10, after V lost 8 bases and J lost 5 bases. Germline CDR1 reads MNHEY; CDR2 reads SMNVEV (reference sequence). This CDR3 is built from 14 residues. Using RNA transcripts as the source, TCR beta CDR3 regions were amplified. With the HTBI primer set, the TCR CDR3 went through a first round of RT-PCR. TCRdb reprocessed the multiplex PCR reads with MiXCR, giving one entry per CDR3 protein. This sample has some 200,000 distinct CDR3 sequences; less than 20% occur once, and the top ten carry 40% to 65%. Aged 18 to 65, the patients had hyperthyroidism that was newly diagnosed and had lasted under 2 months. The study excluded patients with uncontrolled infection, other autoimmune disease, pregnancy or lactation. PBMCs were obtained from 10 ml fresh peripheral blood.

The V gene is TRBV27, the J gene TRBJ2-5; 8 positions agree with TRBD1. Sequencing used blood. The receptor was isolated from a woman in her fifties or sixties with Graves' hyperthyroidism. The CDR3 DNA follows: TGTGCCAGCCGGGCCTCAGGGGGCACGGAGACCCAGTACTTC. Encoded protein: CASRASGGTETQYF.